One sample yielded the 29 T cell receptor beta chains listed below, sequenced in a study of cytomegalovirus exposure and HLA in healthy donors (dated by TCRdb to about 2017). The receptor library was made with the immunoSEQ multiplex PCR assay. TCRdb obtained this table from immuneACCESS and retained in-frame rearrangements with V and J assigned. These tables miss some clones; where compared with another copy, unresolved V genes account for less than half of the shortfall, and the remainder is unexplained. Present in this sample are 150,000 to 200,000 clones, around nine tenths of which were seen just once. Of the sample, 1.4% is held by the ten largest clones. The sequenced sample consisted of PBMCs. The receptors shown here come from a woman between 25 and 40 years old in good health and CMV-seronegative.

Notes on this clone: An end of the junction differs from the germline gene, which may be a read error. The V gene is TRBV7-7, the J gene TRBJ2-4; possible D gene TRBD1, 5 bases. The CDR3 loop spans 14 amino acids. CDR1 and CDR2 (germline): SSHAT, FNYEAQ (reference sequence). The CDR3 sequence is CASSDTGPKNIQYF. DNA for the CDR3: TGTGCTAGCAGCGACACAGGACCCAAAAACATTCAGTACTTC.

The V gene is TRBV6-1, the J gene TRBJ1-6, with a weak D call TRBD1 (5 bases). The ends were cut back, 1 base at V and 9 bases at J, with 13 bases in the middle. The V gene's germline CDR1 is MNHNS and CDR2 SASEGT. This CDR3 spans 15 amino acids. CDR3 sequence: CASSEESGSGSPLHF. The CDR3 DNA reads as TGTGCCAGCAGTGAAGAGTCAGGGTCCGGTTCACCCCTCCACTTT.

This chain connects TRBV25-1 to TRBJ2-1; D is possibly TRBD2 (5 bases). Germline CDR1 reads MGHDK; CDR2 reads SYGVNS. Between the trimmed V and J ends, which lost 2 bases and 5 bases, there was a span of 16 bases. This CDR3 has 16 residues. CDR3 nucleotides: TGTGCCAGCAGTGAAACCGGCGGACTGGGTGACAATGAGCAGTTCTTC. As protein: CASSETGGLGDNEQFF.

This clone was picked up one time. This rearrangement joins TRBV5-4 to TRBJ1-1, with a tentative D call TRBD1 (5 bases). Per germline, CDR1 SGHNT and CDR2 YYREEE (reference sequence). CDR3 length: 14 amino acids. V was cut by 1 base and J by 2 bases, with 9 bases left in between. The CDR3 spells CASSLTGGNTEAFF. The CDR3 bases are TGTGCCAGCAGCTTGACAGGCGGTAACACTGAAGCTTTCTTT.

The CDR3: CASSTELDTEAFF. CDR3 nucleotide sequence: TGTGCCAGCAGCACCGAGTTGGACACTGAAGCTTTCTTT. V gene TRBV6-5 combines with J gene TRBJ1-1; D call uncertain. The CDR3 length is 13 residues. Germline values: CDR1 MNHEY, CDR2 SVGAGI. V lost 6 bases and J lost 3, with 11 bases in between.

The rearrangement joins TRBV6-1 to TRBJ2-5; TRBD2 matches at 14 bases. Per germline, CDR1 MNHNS and CDR2 SASEGT. Trimming cost V 8 bases and J 5 bases; bases outside gene matches: 1. The CDR3 covers 13 residues. CDR3 bases: TGTGCCAGCGGACTAGCGGGGGGTGAGACCCAGTACTTC. This sequence encodes CASGLAGGETQYF.

This rearrangement joins TRBV2 to TRBJ2-3, with a possible D match to TRBD2 (6 bases). Trimming left V 9 bases short and J 4 bases short, with 14 bases between. The length of the CDR3 is 13 residues. The V gene's germline CDR1 is SNHLY and CDR2 FYNNEI. The CDR3 loop is CARGLGAPDTQYF. The DNA of the CDR3 is TGTGCCAGGGGACTTGGAGCCCCAGATACGCAGTATTTT.

This rearrangement joins TRBV7-9 to TRBJ2-7; 8 bases line up with TRBD1. Germline values: CDR1 SEHNR, CDR2 FQNEAQ (reference sequence). The V segment lost 1 base and the J segment 4 bases; nucleotides outside the gene matches: 0. This CDR3 contains 13 residues. DNA of the CDR3: TGTGCCAGCAGCTTAGGGACAGGGTACGAGCAGTACTTC. It codes for CASSLGTGYEQYF. Together with reference TRBV7-9 and TRBJ2-7, the CDR3 gives the full variable domain: DTGVSQNPRHKITKRGQNVTFRCDPISEHNRLYWYRQTLGQGPEFLTYFQNEAQLEKSRLLSDRFSAERPKGSFSTLEIQRTEQGDSAMYLCASSLGTGYEQYFGPGTRLTVT.

The chain uses TRBV18 and TRBJ1-3; 9 bases are shared with TRBD1. The CDR3 is 17 residues long. Looked up from germline, CDR1 is KGHSH and CDR2 is LQKENI. V shed 3 bases, J shed 2 bases, and the junction held 8 bases outside the gene matches. CDR3 DNA: TGTGCCAGCTCACCGCTGGGACAGGGAGTTGCTGGAAACACCATATATTTT. This gives the protein CASSPLGQGVAGNTIYF.

This clone was recorded once. The rearrangement joins TRBV9 to TRBJ1-6; TRBD1 aligns across 7 bases. The trim removed 0 bases at V and 7 bases at J, leaving 4 bases unmatched. This CDR3 has 15 residues. Looked up from germline, CDR1 is SGDLS and CDR2 is YYNGEE. The CDR3 DNA follows: TGTGCCAGCAGCGTAGGGGACAGCAGAAATTCACCCCTCCACTTT. It specifies CASSVGDSRNSPLHF.

This clone appeared a single time. This sequence joins TRBV2 and TRBJ2-7, with TRBD2 identical over 11 bases. Germline V lookup: CDR1 SNHLY, CDR2 FYNNEI. Trimming cost V 4 bases and J 1 base; bases outside gene matches: 0. The CDR3 loop spans 14 amino acids. CDR3 nucleotides: TGTGCCAGCAGTGGGACTAGCGGGTCCTACGAGCAGTACTTC. Translating gives CASSGTSGSYEQYF.

This clone was recorded only once. The rearrangement links TRBV14 to TRBJ2-3; no clear D gene. Deletions cut 4 bases from V and 5 bases from J, with 13 bases between. The length of the CDR3 is 14 residues. The germline V gene has CDR1 SGHDN and CDR2 FVKESK. CDR3 loop: CASSPIESGDTQYF. The DNA of the CDR3 is TGTGCCAGCAGCCCGATCGAATCCGGAGATACGCAGTATTTT.

This chain joins TRBV11-2 and TRBJ2-1; 9 bases agree with TRBD1. Looked up from germline, CDR1 is SGHAT and CDR2 is FQNNGV. This CDR3 has 16 residues. The ends lost 6 bases at V and 7 bases at J; junction bases unmatched: 13. Written as DNA, the CDR3 is TGTGCCAGCAGTTGGGGGGCGGGACAGGGTGATAATGAGCAGTTCTTC. This gives the protein CASSWGAGQGDNEQFF.

This sequence joins TRBV4-1 and TRBJ2-7, with TRBD1 identical over 7 bases. Germline CDR1 reads MGHRA; CDR2 reads YSYEKL. The V gene end was trimmed by 0 bases and the J gene end by 2 bases; junction bases not matched to a gene: 4. The CDR3 consists of 15 residues. The CDR3 DNA follows: TGCGCCAGCAGCCAAGACGACAGGGCCACCTACGAGCAGTACTTC. As protein: CASSQDDRATYEQYF.

CDR3 sequence: CASSRSEGSPLHF. CDR3 DNA: TGTGCCAGCAGCCGATCGGAGGGCTCACCCCTCCACTTT. The chain uses TRBV11-2 and TRBJ1-6; no reliable D call. Trimming stripped 5 bases from V and 10 bases from J, with 12 bases between. The CDR3 totals 13 residues. Germline V gives CDR1 SGHAT, CDR2 FQNNGV.

This rearrangement joins TRBV7-9 to TRBJ2-5, with D perhaps matching TRBD2 (5 bases). Germline V gene data show CDR1 as SEHNR and CDR2 as FQNEAQ (reference sequence). The CDR3 extends over 14 amino acids. The V end lost 8 bases, the J end lost 1 base, and 14 bases lay between the germline ends. The CDR3 bases are TGTGCCAGCGGCTCGGGGTTAGGCCAAGAGACCCAGTACTTC. This encodes CASGSGLGQETQYF.

The rearrangement links TRBV1 to TRBJ1-6. TRBV1 is labeled a pseudogene. The CDR3 runs 16 residues. The CDR3 region has the DNA TGCACCAGCACCGGGCAGGGAGGGACCTATAATTCACCCCTCCACTTT. Translating gives CTSTGQGGTYNSPLHF.

The chain recombines TRBV18 with TRBJ1-2; the D is unclear. This CDR3 spans 15 amino acids. Trimming removed 4 bases at V and 0 bases at J, with 12 bases between. CDR1 and CDR2 (germline): KGHSH, LQKENI. The CDR3 DNA sequence: TGTGCCAGCTCACGGTCGCCAGGCACTAACTATGGCTACACCTTC. Translation gives CASSRSPGTNYGYTF.

This rearrangement joins TRBV7-8 to TRBJ2-5; D gene ambiguous. The CDR3 totals 12 residues. Trimming removed 5 bases from V and 7 bases from J, with 11 bases in between. In germline, CDR1 is SGHVS, CDR2 FQNEAQ. CDR3 nucleotides: TGTGCCAGCAGCCCTAGATTTGGGACCCAGTACTTC. Translating it yields CASSPRFGTQYF.

This clone was recorded once. The CDR3 region has the DNA TGTGCCAGCGGACGGGACAGCAAGCTCTATGGCTACACCTTC. This encodes CASGRDSKLYGYTF. The rearrangement links TRBV6-5 to TRBJ1-2; 7 bases agree with TRBD1. Unmatched junction bases numbered 10, after V lost 8 bases and J lost 4 bases. The CDR3 loop spans 14 amino acids. Germline V gene lookup returns CDR1 MNHEY and CDR2 SVGAGI.

The rearrangement uses TRBV11-2 and TRBJ2-5; D gene ambiguous. Trimming removed 5 bases at V and 5 bases at J, with 15 bases between. The V gene's germline CDR1 is SGHAT and CDR2 FQNNGV. This CDR3 region has 14 residues. The CDR3 region is CASSDGGSWETQYF. CDR3 DNA: TGTGCCAGCAGCGACGGCGGTAGCTGGGAGACCCAGTACTTC.

The rearrangement joins TRBV7-9 to TRBJ1-6, with 8 bases matching TRBD1. The ends lost 5 bases at V and 6 bases at J; junction bases unmatched: 9. The CDR3 runs to 16 residues. The germline CDR1 and CDR2 sequences are SEHNR and FQNEAQ (reference sequence). CDR3 bases: TGTGCCAGCAGCCCGCGCATGACAGGGGTTAATTCACCCCTCCACTTT. It codes for CASSPRMTGVNSPLHF.

The gene calls are TRBV6-7 and TRBJ1-2, with D perhaps matching TRBD1 (5 bases). TRBV6-7 is given ORF status, its function remaining uncertain. Trimming pared 2 bases from V and 4 bases from J, leaving 23 bases between. This CDR3 is built from 18 residues. The CDR3 sequence: CASSYPTGGPPGLYGYTF. CDR3 DNA sequence: TGTGCCAGCAGTTACCCGACCGGGGGACCCCCTGGTCTCTATGGCTACACCTTC.

The chain links TRBV27 to TRBJ2-7; 13 bases agree with TRBD2. Germline CDR1 is MNHEY and CDR2 is SMNVEV (reference sequence). The CDR3 contains 23 residues. The V segment lost 3 bases and the J segment 3 bases; nucleotides outside the gene matches: 26. CDR3: CASSFLTSRTSGGPLILNYEQYF. CDR3 sequence (DNA): TGTGCCAGCAGTTTCCTAACAAGTCGGACTAGCGGGGGACCACTAATACTAAACTACGAGCAGTACTTC.

This clone was counted a single time. The rearrangement joins TRBV27 to TRBJ2-1; 7 bases match TRBD2. CDR3 length: 14 amino acids. Germline trimming cut 3 bases from V and 7 bases from J; bases unmatched to any gene: 6. Germline V gene sequence: CDR1 MNHEY, CDR2 SMNVEV (reference sequence). The CDR3 protein is CASSLGGVMNEQFF. CDR3 sequence (DNA): TGTGCCAGCAGTTTGGGGGGGGTTATGAATGAGCAGTTCTTC.

The chain links TRBV6-1 to TRBJ2-5; a possible D gene is TRBD1 (6 bases). Germline V gene lookup returns CDR1 MNHNS and CDR2 SASEGT. V lost 10 bases to trimming and J lost 1 base, with 13 bases between them. The CDR3 sequence is 13 residues long. The CDR3 DNA reads as TGTGCCATCCCAGGGGCGGGCCAAGAGACCCAGTACTTC. This codes for CAIPGAGQETQYF.

The chain carries TRBV7-9 and TRBJ1-4, with 8 nucleotides matching TRBD1. This CDR3 spans 17 amino acids. Per the germline V gene, CDR1 is SEHNR and CDR2 is FQNEAQ (reference sequence). V lost 0 bases and J lost 7; bases outside the gene matches: 10. The CDR3 DNA is TGTGCCAGCAGCTTAGCGCCCAAAGTCAGGGGGCTTGAAAAACTGTTTTTT. It specifies CASSLAPKVRGLEKLFF.

The chain is built from TRBV5-1 and TRBJ1-3; possibly TRBD1 for D (6 bases). The CDR3 runs 18 residues. Trimming stripped 0 bases from V and 0 bases from J, with 16 bases between. CDR1 and CDR2 (germline): SGHRS, YFSETQ. DNA for the CDR3: TGCGCCAGCAGCTTGGGTGTCGACAGGCCTTACTCTGGAAACACCATATATTTT. Translated, it gives CASSLGVDRPYSGNTIYF.

The rearrangement joins TRBV27 to TRBJ1-1; D ambiguous. The CDR3 length is 13 residues. V was shortened by 3 bases and J by 4 bases, with 9 bases between the two germline ends. CDR1 and CDR2 from the germline V gene are MNHEY and SMNVEV (reference sequence). The CDR3 DNA is TGTGCCAGCAGTTTTGCGAGGCTCACTGAAGCTTTCTTT. Its protein is CASSFARLTEAFF.